Sequencing of this T cell receptor beta chain was carried out in a study of T cells in Graves' hyperthyroidism and ophthalmopathy. Study information: Peripheral blood was taken when the disease was first diagnosed, before any treatment began. Broader study findings: The model anticipated ophthalmopathy a median 6.5 months pre-onset.

Template material for amplifying TCR beta CDR3 regions consisted of RNA transcripts. First-round RT-PCR targeting the TCR CDR3 was performed with the HTBI primer set. TCRdb analysed the multiplex PCR reads with MiXCR anew, one entry per CDR3 protein. This table has 250,000 to 350,000 distinct CDR3 sequences, 22% appearing once. The sample holds many counts of this clonotype. Its antigen remains unknown. Duration under 3 months, a NOSPECS grade of at least 4, and a Clinical Activity Score of at least 3 characterized the ophthalmopathy patients. CDR3 size: 14 residues. CDR1 and CDR2 from the germline V gene are SGHRS and YFSETQ. The germline V and J ends were trimmed by 3 bases and 2 bases, with 8 bases remaining between them.

V usage is TRBV5-1 and J usage is TRBJ2-2, with D perhaps TRBD1 or TRBD2 (5 bases each). The sequencing input was blood. This TCR was recovered from a man under 40 with Graves' ophthalmopathy. In DNA form, the CDR3 reads TGCGCCAGCAGCTCTGGGACCAACACCGGGGAGCTGTTTTTT. Its protein product is CASSSGTNTGELFF.